A single T cell receptor (beta chain) is shown here with its context. The sample originates from a study of response to subunit inactivated influenza vaccine. V gave up 6 bases and J gave up 4 bases, with 15 bases separating them. The CDR3 loop spans 14 amino acids. Germline V lookup: CDR1 MNHEY, CDR2 SVGEGT. TCRdb analysed the RT-PCR reads with MiXCR anew, one entry per CDR3 protein. The repertoire has about 540,000 distinct CDR3 sequences, roughly a quarter of them found once; the top ten carry approximately 2.9%. The sample was also linked to a second study, of T cells expressing NK-cell markers. That paper notes: Making the TCR beta cDNA relied on 5'RACE template switching with UMIs. Researchers got TCR beta repertoires out of sorted CD3+CD56+NKG2C+, CD3+CD56+NKG2C- and CD3+CD56-NKG2C+ T cells. The study sequenced eight donors, seven HCMV-seropositive and one seronegative. Uncertainty persisted over the HCMV specificity of expanded NKG2C+ T cell clones.

The chain combines TRBV6-2 or TRBV6-3 with TRBJ1-2, with D perhaps TRBD1 (5 bases). The sequenced sample was CD4+ T cells sorted from PBMCs, obtained 12 days after vaccination. The source is a man over 45 who received an inactivated influenza vaccine. This chain's CDR3 is CASRLRDGAYGYTF. The CDR3 DNA sequence: TGTGCCAGCAGACTAAGGGACGGCGCCTATGGCTACACCTTC.